This T cell receptor beta chain originates from a study of blood T cell repertoires in COVID-19. Study as a whole: COVID-19 samples, acute and convalescent, were from the United States, Italy and Spain. In each case, the material was cDNA or gDNA derived from T cells, B-cell-depleted T cells, or PBMCs.

As originally analysed: Amplified reference gene primers provided the basis for estimating nucleated cell counts. Profiling relied on immunoSEQ multiplex PCR, and the TCRdb table lists in-frame clones only, not all of them. Clone size and the V and J calls come from that table; the DNA yielded D and trimming. The sample has 220,000 or so clones, approximately 82% seen once. The CDR3 runs 14 residues. The germline CDR1 and CDR2 sequences are SGHAT and FQNNGV. V was trimmed by 3 bases and J by 4 bases, leaving 9 bases between them. Material: peripheral blood. The TCR comes from a woman older than 75 with acute or convalescent COVID-19. The chain employs TRBV11-2 and TRBJ1-4; no clear D gene. In nucleotides, the CDR3 is TGTGCCAGCAGCTTGTACAGCGGTAATGAAAAACTGTTTTTT. Protein sequence: CASSLYSGNEKLFF.